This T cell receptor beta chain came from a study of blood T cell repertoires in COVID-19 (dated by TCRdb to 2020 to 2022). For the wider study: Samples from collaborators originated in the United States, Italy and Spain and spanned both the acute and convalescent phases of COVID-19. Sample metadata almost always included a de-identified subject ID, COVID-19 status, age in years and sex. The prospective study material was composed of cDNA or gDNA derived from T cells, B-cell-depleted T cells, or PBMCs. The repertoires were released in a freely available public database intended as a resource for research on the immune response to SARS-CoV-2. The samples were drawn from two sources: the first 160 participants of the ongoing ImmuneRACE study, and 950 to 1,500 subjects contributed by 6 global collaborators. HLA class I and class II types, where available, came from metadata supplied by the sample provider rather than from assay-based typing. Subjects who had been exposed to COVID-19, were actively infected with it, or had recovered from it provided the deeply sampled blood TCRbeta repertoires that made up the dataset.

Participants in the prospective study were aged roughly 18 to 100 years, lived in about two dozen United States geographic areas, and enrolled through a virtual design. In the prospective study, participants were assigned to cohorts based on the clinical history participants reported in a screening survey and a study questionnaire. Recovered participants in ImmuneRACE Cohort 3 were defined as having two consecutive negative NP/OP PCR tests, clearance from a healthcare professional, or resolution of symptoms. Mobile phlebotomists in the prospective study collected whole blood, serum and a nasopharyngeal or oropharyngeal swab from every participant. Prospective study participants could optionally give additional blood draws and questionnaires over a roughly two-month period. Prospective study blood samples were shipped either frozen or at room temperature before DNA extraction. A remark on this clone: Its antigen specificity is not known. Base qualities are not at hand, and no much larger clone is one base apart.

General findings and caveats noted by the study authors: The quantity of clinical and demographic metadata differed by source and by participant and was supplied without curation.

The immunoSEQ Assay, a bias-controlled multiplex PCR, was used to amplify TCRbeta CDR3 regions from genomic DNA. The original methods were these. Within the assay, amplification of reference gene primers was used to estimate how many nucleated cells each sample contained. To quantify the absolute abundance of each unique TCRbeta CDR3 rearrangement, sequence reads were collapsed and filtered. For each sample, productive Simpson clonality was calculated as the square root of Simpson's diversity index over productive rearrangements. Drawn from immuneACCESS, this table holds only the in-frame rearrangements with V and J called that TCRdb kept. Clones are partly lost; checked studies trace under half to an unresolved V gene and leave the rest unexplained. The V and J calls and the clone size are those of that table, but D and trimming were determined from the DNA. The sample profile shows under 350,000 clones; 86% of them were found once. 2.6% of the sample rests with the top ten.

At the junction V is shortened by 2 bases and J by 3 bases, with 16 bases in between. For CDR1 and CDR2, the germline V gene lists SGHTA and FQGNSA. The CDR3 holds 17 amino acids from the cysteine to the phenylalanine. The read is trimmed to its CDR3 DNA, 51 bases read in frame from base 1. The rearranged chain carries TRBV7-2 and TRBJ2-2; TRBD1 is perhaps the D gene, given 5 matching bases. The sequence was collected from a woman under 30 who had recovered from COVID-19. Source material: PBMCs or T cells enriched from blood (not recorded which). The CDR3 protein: CASSLNPAGSYTGELFF. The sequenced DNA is TGTGCCAGCAGCTTAAATCCGGCAGGGTCATACACCGGGGAGCTGTTTTTT.